This entry concerns a single T cell receptor (beta chain). Its cognate antigen is unknown. One end of the junction does not line up with germline, which may come from a read error. TCRdb reprocessed the PCR reads via MiXCR and lists one record per CDR3 protein. The repertoire holds tens of thousands of distinct CDR3 sequences, with 49% as singletons. The sample's time point: before preoperative PTX-NDP chemotherapy. The sample comes from a study of esophageal squamous cell carcinoma under preoperative chemotherapy. For the study at large: Both tumor-infiltrating lymphocytes and peripheral blood T cells had their TCR repertoires profiled. Findings of the study overall: Post-treatment tumor-infiltrating lymphocytes appeared partly derived from peripheral T cells migrating into the tumor. After chemotherapy, TCR diversity rose significantly in peripheral T cells but not in tumor-infiltrating lymphocytes.

The germline CDR1 and CDR2 sequences are SGHNT and YYREEE (reference sequence). This CDR3 spans 13 amino acids. The clonotype comes from a human donor with esophageal squamous cell carcinoma. The donor label of this sample is uncertain. Sampling was done from a patient given preoperative chemotherapy. The chain has TRBV5-4 and TRBJ2-3, with 7 bases fitting TRBD2. CDR3 sequence: CARSLGGENTQYF. The CDR3 DNA sequence: TGTGCCAGGAGCCTGGGAGGGGAAAATACGCAGTACTTT. Filled out from reference TRBV5-4 and TRBJ2-3, the complete variable domain reads ETGVTQSPTHLIKTRGQQVTLRCSSQSGHNTVSWYQQALGQGPQFIFQYYREEENGRGNFPPRFSGLQFPNYSSELNVNALELDDSALYLCARSLGGENTQYFGPGTRLTVL.